This T cell receptor beta chain was documented in a study of PD-1 blockade in classical Hodgkin lymphoma. Of note for this clone: No antigen is known for it.

The V and J ends lost 5 bases and 7 bases, in that order; junction bases with no gene match: 10. This CDR3 contains 15 residues. Germline values: CDR1 LGHNT, CDR2 FRNRAP. Specified time point: cycle 4 day 1 (C4D1), after more than five weeks of nivolumab. In every patient, relapse followed autologous stem cell transplantation, while exposure to brentuximab vedotin differed. Study-level results: Complete responders entered with baseline diversity on par with newly diagnosed patients, the results showed. Reported findings placed baseline TCR diversity lower in newly diagnosed patients (compared with healthy donors).

Sequencing was performed with immunoSEQ multiplex PCR; in TCRdb, only in-frame clones are kept and a portion is missing. This table has around 35,000 clones, approximately 67% appearing once. The source of this sequence is a human donor with classical Hodgkin lymphoma. The sequenced sample was peripheral blood mononuclear cells (PBMCs), obtained before the fourth cycle of nivolumab. This chain connects TRBV12-5 to TRBJ2-1; 8 bases align to TRBD1. The CDR3 is CASGHGQGLLNEQFF. The CDR3 DNA follows: TGTGCTAGTGGTCACGGACAGGGATTACTGAATGAGCAGTTCTTC.